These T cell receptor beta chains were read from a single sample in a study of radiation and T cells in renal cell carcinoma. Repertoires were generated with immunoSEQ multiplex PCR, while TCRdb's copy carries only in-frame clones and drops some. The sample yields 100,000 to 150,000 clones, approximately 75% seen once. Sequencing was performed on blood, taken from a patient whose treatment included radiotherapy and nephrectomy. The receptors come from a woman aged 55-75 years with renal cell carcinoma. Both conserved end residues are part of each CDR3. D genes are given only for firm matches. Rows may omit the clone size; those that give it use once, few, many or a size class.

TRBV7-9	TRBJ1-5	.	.	TGTGCCAGCAGCTTAGATAGTCAGCCCCAGCATTTT	CASSLDSQPQHF
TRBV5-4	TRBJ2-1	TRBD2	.	TGTGCCAGCAGCTTGGGCTTATGGGTTAGCGGGGGACACAATGAGCAGTTCTTC	CASSLGLWVSGGHNEQFF
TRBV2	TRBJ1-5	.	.	TGTGCCAGCAGTGAAGAGGGGGGCAATCAGCCCCAGCATTTT	CASSEEGGNQPQHF
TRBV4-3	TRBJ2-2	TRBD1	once	TGCGCCAGCAGCCAAGGGACAGGGCACACCGGGGAGCTGTTTTTT	CASSQGTGHTGELFF
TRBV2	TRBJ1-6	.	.	TGTGCCAGCAGTGCATTCGGGGACCCGAGTTCACCCCTCCACTTT	CASSAFGDPSSPLHF
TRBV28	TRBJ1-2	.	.	TGTGCCAGCAGTAGACCGGGTCCCGGACGGGGCTACACCTTC	CASSRPGPGRGYTF
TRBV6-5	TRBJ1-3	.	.	TGTGCCAGCAGTCCCTTCGGGGCTGGAAACACCATATATTTT	CASSPFGAGNTIYF
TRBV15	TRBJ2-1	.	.	TGTGCCACCAGCAGACAGTTCAATGAGCAGTTCTTC	CATSRQFNEQFF
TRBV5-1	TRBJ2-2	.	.	TGCGCCAGCAGCCCCAGGATCCCCCAGGAGCTGTTTTTT	CASSPRIPQELFF
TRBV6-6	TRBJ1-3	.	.	TGTGCCAGCTCCCAGGGGCTCACTGGAAACACCATATATTTT	CASSQGLTGNTIYF
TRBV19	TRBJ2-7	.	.	TGTGCCAGTAGTATGGGGGCTTACGGGGGGCCAGCCTACGAGCAGTACTTC	CASSMGAYGGPAYEQYF
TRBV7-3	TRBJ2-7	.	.	TGTGCCAGCAGCTTATGGGACCAAGAGGAGCAGTACTTC	CASSLWDQEEQYF
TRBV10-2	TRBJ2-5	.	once	TGCGCCAGCAGCGGGAAAGGGCAGGGGATGAGGGAGACCCAGTACTTC	CASSGKGQGMRETQYF
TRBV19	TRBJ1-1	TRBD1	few	TGTGCCAGTAGTATAGACGTGGACAGGACTTCGAACACTGAAGCTTTCTTT	CASSIDVDRTSNTEAFF
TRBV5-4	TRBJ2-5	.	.	TGTGCCAGCAGCTCGTGGAGACAAGAGACCCAGTACTTC	CASSSWRQETQYF
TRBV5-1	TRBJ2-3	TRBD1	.	TGCGCCAGCAGCTTGGCCCCGGACAGGGCCACAGATACGCAGTATTTT	CASSLAPDRATDTQYF
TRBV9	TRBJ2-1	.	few	TGTGCCAGCAGCGTACGACAGGAGAGCTACAATGAGCAGTTCTTC	CASSVRQESYNEQFF
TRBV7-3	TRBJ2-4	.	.	TGTGCCAGCAGCTTAGAGCCGGGGGTTAGTTGGTACTTC	CASSLEPGVSWYF
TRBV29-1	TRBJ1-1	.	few	TGCAGCGTTGAAAGCCAGCCGAACACTGAAGCTTTCTTT	CSVESQPNTEAFF
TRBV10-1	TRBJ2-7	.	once	TGCGCCAGCAGTAAGCCGGACAGCACCTACGAGCAGTACTTC	CASSKPDSTYEQYF
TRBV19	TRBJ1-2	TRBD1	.	TGTGCCAGTAGTACGGGACAGGGGGCAGTCGGCCGCTATGGCTACACCTTC	CASSTGQGAVGRYGYTF
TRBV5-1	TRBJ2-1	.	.	TGCGCCAGCAGCTTGGTGGGGCCTGTCTACAATGAGCAGTTCTTC	CASSLVGPVYNEQFF
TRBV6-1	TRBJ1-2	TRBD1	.	TGTGCCAGCACTCTTCAGGGGGTAGGCTATGGCTACACCTTC	CASTLQGVGYGYTF
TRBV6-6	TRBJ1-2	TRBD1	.	TGTGCCAGCAGTCCCGACAGGGTGTATGGCTACACCTTC	CASSPDRVYGYTF
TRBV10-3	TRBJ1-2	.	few	TGTGCCACCGCCACAGGGCTAAACTATGGCTACACCTTC	CATATGLNYGYTF
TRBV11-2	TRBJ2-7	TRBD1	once	TGTGCCAGCACCCAAGAGAGACAGGGCTACGAGCAGTACTTC	CASTQERQGYEQYF
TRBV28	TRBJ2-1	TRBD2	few	TGTGCCAGCAGGGGACTAGCGGATTACAATGAGCAGTTCTTC	CASRGLADYNEQFF
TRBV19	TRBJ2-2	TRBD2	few	TGTGCCGGTCGCCTAGCGGGGGGCACCGGGGAGCTGTTTTTT	CAGRLAGGTGELFF
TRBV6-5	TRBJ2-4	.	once	TGTGCCAGCAGTTACTCGGGGCTAACCAAAAACATTCAGTACTTC	CASSYSGLTKNIQYF
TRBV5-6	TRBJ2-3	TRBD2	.	TGTGCCAGCAGCTTGTATCGAGCGGGAGTAGCAGATACGCAGTATTTT	CASSLYRAGVADTQYF
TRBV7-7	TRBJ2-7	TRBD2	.	TGTGCTAGCAGCCCGGGACTAGGGCTTGTCCACGAGCAGTACTTC	CASSPGLGLVHEQYF
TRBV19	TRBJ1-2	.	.	TGTGCCAGTTCACCAGCAGGCCCATCCTATGGCTACACCTTC	CASSPAGPSYGYTF
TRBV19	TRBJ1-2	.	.	TGTGCCAGTAGTATAGATTTATATGGCTACACCTTC	CASSIDLYGYTF
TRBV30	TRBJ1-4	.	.	TGTGCCTGGAGTTGGGAGGGCGGTAAACTGTTTTTT	CAWSWEGGKLFF
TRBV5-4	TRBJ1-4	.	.	TGTGCCAGCAGCCGATACCGGGGGTCTGCAACTAATGAAAAACTGTTTTTT	CASSRYRGSATNEKLFF
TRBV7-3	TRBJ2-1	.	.	TGTGCCAGCAGCTTAAGTGGACCTGACAATGAGCAGTTCTTC	CASSLSGPDNEQFF
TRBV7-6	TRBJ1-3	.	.	TGTGCCAGCAGCTTATATGAAAACACCATATATTTT	CASSLYENTIYF
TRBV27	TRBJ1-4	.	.	TGTGCCAGCAGTTTATCTCTGTATGAAAAACTGTTTTTT	CASSLSLYEKLFF
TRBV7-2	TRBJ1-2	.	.	TGTGCCAGCAGCTTAATGACTGATTATGGCTACACCTTC	CASSLMTDYGYTF
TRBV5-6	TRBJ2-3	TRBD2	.	TGTGCCAGCAGACCGACTAGCTCGACAGATACGCAGTATTTT	CASRPTSSTDTQYF
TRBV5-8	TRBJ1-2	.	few	TGTGCCAGCAGCACGGACAACTATGGCTACACCTTC	CASSTDNYGYTF